The clone carrying this TCR beta chain was seen only a few times. The antigen remains unidentified. A read error may account for a junction end that differs from germline. The template was RNA from unsorted bulk tissue. More than 3 cm separated this lung sample from the edge of the tumor. TCRbeta libraries were built with three rounds of nested PCR, modified from ARM-PCR. TCRdb re-called the multiplex PCR reads through MiXCR, storing one row per CDR3 protein. The repertoire holds 52,000 or so distinct CDR3 sequences, with around three quarters as singletons. This sample was included in a study of tumor and adjacent non-tumor tissue in lung cancer. Study conclusions and caveats: Tumor repertoires had a smaller top 100 clone share than normal lung.

CDR1 and CDR2 from the germline V gene are SEHNR and FQNEAQ (reference sequence). This CDR3 has 14 residues. The rearrangement joins TRBV7-9 to TRBJ2-7; 7 bases are a match to TRBD2. Sequenced: distant non-tumor lung tissue. The receptor comes from an older woman with non-small cell lung cancer. CDR3 nucleotide sequence: TGTGCCAGCAGCCTAGCGGTATACTCCTACAAGCAGTACTTC. Its protein is CASSLAVYSYKQYF.